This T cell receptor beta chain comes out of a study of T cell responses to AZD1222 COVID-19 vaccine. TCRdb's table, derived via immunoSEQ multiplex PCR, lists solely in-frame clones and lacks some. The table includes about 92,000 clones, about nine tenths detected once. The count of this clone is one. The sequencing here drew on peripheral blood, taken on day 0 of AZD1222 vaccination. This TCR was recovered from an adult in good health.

In DNA form, the CDR3 reads TGTGCCAGCAGCTTAGAGACAGATACGCAGTATTTT. Its protein is CASSLETDTQYF. The gene calls are TRBV7-9 and TRBJ2-3; D gene uncertain. The CDR3 length is 12 residues. Germline CDR1 is SEHNR and CDR2 is FQNEAQ (reference sequence). V lost 1 base and J lost 3, with 2 bases in between.